Listed below are T cell receptor beta chains from one sample, sequenced in a study of OX40 agonist ivuxolimab in advanced cancers. Sequencing was performed with immunoSEQ multiplex PCR; in TCRdb, only in-frame clones are kept and a portion is missing. The repertoire holds over 55,000 clones, with approximately 80% as singletons. The input for sequencing was CD4+ or CD8+ T cells sorted from blood, taken in a trial of the OX40 agonist ivuxolimab. These receptors were collected from an adult with an advanced solid tumor such as melanoma, head and neck, liver or kidney cancer. Each CDR3 is given with its conserved first and last residue. D genes are given only for firm matches. Clone size, where shown, is once, few, many, or a class for clones that have expanded.

TRBV2	TRBJ2-2	.	.	CASSEWRAGELFF	TGTGCCAGCAGTGAATGGAGGGCCGGGGAGCTGTTTTTT
TRBV6-1	TRBJ2-4	TRBD2	.	CASSVPIGLDKYF	TGTGCCAGCAGTGTACCCATTGGACTAGATAAGTACTTC
TRBV2	TRBJ2-2	.	.	CASSIRRGSELFF	TGTGCCAGCAGTATTCGTCGAGGGTCGGAGCTGTTTTTT
TRBV6-5	TRBJ2-5	TRBD1	.	CASSYKGASETQYF	TGTGCCAGCAGTTATAAGGGGGCGAGTGAGACCCAGTACTTC
TRBV11-2	TRBJ1-4	.	.	CASRKTGSEKLFF	TGTGCCAGCAGGAAAACCGGAAGTGAAAAACTGTTTTTT
TRBV6-6	TRBJ1-5	.	.	CASGRDSNQPQHF	TGTGCCAGCGGGAGGGATAGCAATCAGCCCCAGCATTTT
TRBV5-1	TRBJ2-2	TRBD1	.	CASSANTGTAATGELFF	TGCGCCAGCAGCGCGAATACCGGGACAGCGGCCACCGGGGAGCTGTTTTTT
TRBV6-1	TRBJ2-2	TRBD1	.	CASRLGQANTGELFF	TGTGCCAGCAGGCTGGGACAGGCGAACACCGGGGAGCTGTTTTTT
TRBV5-1	TRBJ2-1	TRBD2	.	CASSLAGLAGTYNEQFF	TGCGCCAGCAGCTTGGCCGGACTAGCGGGGACCTACAATGAGCAGTTCTTC
TRBV23-1	TRBJ2-7	TRBD1	.	CASSQIRTGPSYEQYF	TGCGCCAGCAGCCAGATCAGGACAGGGCCCTCCTACGAGCAGTACTTC
TRBV19	TRBJ1-2	.	once	CARGPGSNYGYTF	TGTGCCAGAGGGCCTGGATCTAACTATGGCTACACCTTC
TRBV2	TRBJ2-5	.	.	CASSERTLETQYF	TGTGCCAGCAGTGAGAGAACCCTAGAGACCCAGTACTTC
TRBV5-7	TRBJ1-5	TRBD1	.	CASSETGVGGNQPQHF	TGTGCCAGCAGCGAGACAGGGGTAGGTGGCAATCAGCCCCAGCATTTT
TRBV9	TRBJ2-2	.	.	CASRYVPTGAGELFF	TGTGCCAGCAGATATGTTCCCACCGGGGCCGGGGAGCTGTTTTTT
TRBV28	TRBJ2-5	.	.	CASSSTQGGETQYF	TGTGCCAGCAGTTCCACACAGGGCGGCGAGACCCAGTACTTC
TRBV2	TRBJ2-7	TRBD2	.	CARATSGGYEQYF	TGTGCCAGGGCGACTAGCGGGGGTTACGAGCAGTACTTC
TRBV5-6	TRBJ2-5	TRBD2	.	CASSLIASGGRIETQYF	TGTGCCAGCAGCTTGATTGCTAGCGGGGGTCGTATCGAGACCCAGTACTTC
TRBV5-1	TRBJ1-1	.	few	CASSLVASSDTEAFF	TGCGCCAGCAGCTTGGTTGCCAGTTCGGACACTGAAGCTTTCTTT
TRBV19	TRBJ1-2	.	.	CASSPPGRDTYGYTF	TGTGCCAGTAGTCCCCCAGGCCGGGACACCTATGGCTACACCTTC
TRBV19	TRBJ1-5	TRBD1	.	CASSIVAGQGGQPQHF	TGTGCCAGTAGTATAGTGGCGGGACAGGGTGGCCAGCCCCAGCATTTT
TRBV5-6	TRBJ2-3	.	.	CASSLLGAGGTDTQYF	TGTGCCAGCAGCTTGCTGGGGGCTGGGGGCACAGATACGCAGTATTTT
TRBV5-1	TRBJ2-1	TRBD2	.	CASRLSRLALGNEQFF	TGCGCCAGCAGGCTGTCGAGACTAGCACTTGGCAATGAGCAGTTCTTC
TRBV18	TRBJ2-5	TRBD1	once	CASSPPKGQGEETQYF	TGTGCCAGCTCACCACCTAAGGGACAGGGGGAAGAGACCCAGTACTTC
TRBV18	TRBJ2-6	.	.	CASSELSGPSSGANVLTF	TGTGCCAGCTCAGAGTTGTCGGGTCCTAGCTCTGGGGCCAACGTCCTGACTTTC
TRBV7-9	TRBJ1-3	TRBD1	.	CASSRDRAGNTIYF	TGTGCCAGCAGCCGCGACAGGGCTGGAAACACCATATATTTT
TRBV4-2	TRBJ2-7	TRBD2	.	CASSQDRTSGSSYEQYF	TGTGCCAGCAGCCAAGATCGCACTAGCGGTAGCTCCTACGAGCAGTACTTC
TRBV7-2	TRBJ1-1	.	.	CASSSGENTEAFF	TGTGCCAGCAGCTCCGGGGAGAACACTGAAGCTTTCTTT
TRBV20-1	TRBJ1-4	.	.	CSARGGEKLFF	TGCAGTGCGAGAGGAGGGGAAAAACTGTTTTTT
TRBV7-3	TRBJ1-4	.	.	CASSLTVATNEKLFF	TGTGCCAGCAGCTTAACGGTGGCAACTAATGAAAAACTGTTTTTT
TRBV5-6	TRBJ2-5	.	.	CASSLVRRQLQETQYF	TGTGCCAGCAGCTTGGTGCGTAGGCAGCTCCAAGAGACCCAGTACTTC
TRBV7-2	TRBJ1-2	.	.	CASSLGGPTTGYTF	TGTGCCAGCAGCTTAGGCGGCCCTACTACCGGCTACACCTTC
TRBV6-5	TRBJ2-5	TRBD2	.	CASSYVAGVKETQYF	TGTGCCAGCAGTTACGTGGCGGGGGTTAAAGAGACCCAGTACTTC
TRBV6-6	TRBJ1-2	.	once	CAISESVRGQEGYTF	TGTGCCATCAGTGAGTCGGTCAGGGGTCAAGAGGGCTACACCTTC
TRBV5-1	TRBJ1-3	TRBD1	.	CASSFSSSGTGGRNTIYF	TGCGCCAGCAGCTTCTCCTCCTCCGGGACAGGGGGACGGAACACCATATATTTT
TRBV28	TRBJ1-2	.	.	CASRAGVYGYTF	TGTGCCAGCAGAGCAGGGGTCTATGGCTACACCTTC
TRBV5-1	TRBJ2-7	.	.	CASSLSGVREQYF	TGCGCCAGCAGCTTATCAGGGGTGCGGGAGCAGTACTTC
TRBV18	TRBJ2-7	.	.	CASSQSRAVSYEQYF	TGTGCCAGCTCACAAAGTCGGGCGGTGTCCTACGAGCAGTACTTC
TRBV7-2	TRBJ2-1	.	once	CASRGVGGINEQFF	TGTGCCAGCAGGGGTGTGGGCGGGATCAATGAGCAGTTCTTC
TRBV2	TRBJ1-2	.	.	CASSENRDGYTF	TGTGCCAGCAGCGAAAACAGGGATGGCTACACCTTC
TRBV7-3	TRBJ2-1	.	.	CASSLRGGTYNEQFF	TGTGCCAGCAGCTTAAGGGGCGGGACCTACAATGAGCAGTTCTTC
TRBV27	TRBJ1-1	.	.	CASSFLTGTEAFF	TGTGCCAGCAGTTTCCTAACAGGAACCGAAGCTTTCTTT
TRBV4-3	TRBJ2-4	TRBD1	.	CASSQEWGQGIAKNIQYF	TGCGCCAGCAGCCAAGAATGGGGACAGGGAATAGCCAAAAACATTCAGTACTTC
TRBV6-5	TRBJ2-7	.	once	CASSYSAGVGNDEQYF	TGTGCCAGCAGTTACTCGGCTGGGGTTGGGAACGACGAGCAGTACTTC
TRBV5-4	TRBJ2-1	TRBD2	.	CASSSGAGGNEQFF	TGTGCCAGCAGCTCAGGGGCGGGGGGCAATGAGCAGTTCTTC
TRBV18	TRBJ1-3	.	.	CASSAGPTRSGNTIYF	TGTGCCAGCTCGGCCGGTCCTACCCGCTCTGGAAACACCATATATTTT
TRBV29-1	TRBJ1-2	.	.	CSVDVSTGGGYTF	TGCAGCGTTGACGTATCGACGGGCGGAGGCTACACCTTC
TRBV28	TRBJ2-5	TRBD1	.	CASSLPPPGTAQETQYF	TGTGCCAGCAGTTTACCTCCTCCCGGGACAGCCCAAGAGACCCAGTACTTC
TRBV5-4	TRBJ2-3	.	.	CASSLDGNPTDTQYF	TGTGCCAGCAGCTTGGATGGGAACCCAACGGATACGCAGTATTTT
TRBV7-9	TRBJ2-7	TRBD2	once	CASSFPLAGVAYEQYF	TGTGCCAGCAGCTTTCCCCTAGCGGGGGTTGCCTACGAGCAGTACTTC
TRBV2	TRBJ2-3	.	.	CASIWGRGTDTQYF	TGTGCCAGCATCTGGGGCAGGGGCACAGATACGCAGTATTTT
TRBV7-9	TRBJ1-4	.	once	CASSLGFRGTNEKLFF	TGTGCCAGCAGCTTAGGGTTCCGAGGGACTAATGAAAAACTGTTTTTT
TRBV11-1	TRBJ1-1	.	.	CASSLRLATNTEAFF	TGTGCCAGCAGCTTAAGGCTCGCTACGAACACTGAAGCTTTCTTT
TRBV6-6	TRBJ2-7	.	once	CASSYQGIYEQYF	TGTGCCAGCAGTTACCAGGGGATCTACGAGCAGTACTTC
TRBV10-3	TRBJ1-6	TRBD1	.	CAIRKDRGNNSPLHF	TGTGCCATCAGAAAGGACAGGGGGAATAATTCACCCCTCCACTTT
TRBV10-3	TRBJ1-2	.	.	CAIRPQGTTGANYGYTF	TGTGCCATCAGGCCACAGGGTACAACGGGAGCTAACTATGGCTACACCTTC
TRBV28	TRBJ1-3	.	.	CASRTDGHSGNTIYF	TGTGCCAGCAGGACGGACGGGCACTCTGGAAACACCATATATTTT
TRBV10-3	TRBJ1-3	.	.	CAISDESVPRGGNTIYF	TGTGCCATCAGTGACGAGTCGGTCCCGCGGGGGGGAAACACCATATATTTT
TRBV6-5	TRBJ1-2	TRBD1	.	CASTGQANNYGYTF	TGTGCCAGCACGGGACAGGCGAACAACTATGGCTACACCTTC
TRBV5-6	TRBJ1-4	.	.	CASSSRGDSPTNEKLFF	TGTGCCAGCAGCTCTAGGGGAGACAGCCCAACTAATGAAAAACTGTTTTTT
TRBV5-1	TRBJ2-5	TRBD2	once	CASSPGLAGGQETQYF	TGCGCCAGCAGCCCGGGACTAGCGGGGGGACAAGAGACCCAGTACTTC